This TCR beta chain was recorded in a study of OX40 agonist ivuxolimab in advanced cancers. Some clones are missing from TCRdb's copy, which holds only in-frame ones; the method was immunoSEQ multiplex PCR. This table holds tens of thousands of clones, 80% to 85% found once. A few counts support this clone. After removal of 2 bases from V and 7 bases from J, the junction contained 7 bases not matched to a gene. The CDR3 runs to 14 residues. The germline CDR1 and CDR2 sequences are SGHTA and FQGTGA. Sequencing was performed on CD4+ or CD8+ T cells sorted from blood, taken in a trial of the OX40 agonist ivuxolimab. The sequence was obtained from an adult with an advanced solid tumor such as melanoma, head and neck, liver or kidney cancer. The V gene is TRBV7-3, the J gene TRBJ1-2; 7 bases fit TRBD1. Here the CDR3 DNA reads TGTGCCAGCAGCTTATCGGGGGACAGATCTGGCTACACCTTC. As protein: CASSLSGDRSGYTF.